This T cell receptor (beta chain) was obtained from a study of blood T cells in healthy people across ages. Whole-study findings and limits: Comparison with aged donors showed that long-lived donors had more naive CD4+ cells and higher diversity. The study could not conclusively compare naive and antigen-experienced cells, given its unsorted PBMCs.

Regarding this clonotype: Its specificity is unknown.

It was with a sample-barcoded 5' primer and a J-beta primer mix that a second PCR of about 6 to 12 cycles was run. MiXCR, applied by TCRdb to the 5' RACE reads, yields one record per CDR3 protein. Of around 650,000 distinct CDR3 sequences in the sample, 32% were seen once. The receptor was isolated from a woman older than 75 in good health. The sequenced sample consisted of blood.

The CDR3, as DNA: TGTGCCAGCAGCCTCGGACAGGGGCAGAGAATTGAGGGCTACACCTTC. Protein product: CASSLGQGQRIEGYTF. This chain joins TRBV4-2 and TRBJ1-2; TRBD1 aligns across 9 bases. The CDR3 has 16 residues. Germline CDR1 LGHNA, CDR2 YNFKEQ. V was clipped by 4 bases and J by 8 bases; unmatched bases: 14.